One sample yielded the 13 T cell receptor beta chains listed below, sequenced in a study of CD8 T cells in ankylosing spondylitis. The antigens these receptors bind are not known. General study findings and limits: Typical of ankylosing spondylitis blood, it appeared, was a TCR beta motif of roughly eight highly homologous variants.

TCRdb re-called the 5' RACE reads with MiXCR, one entry per CDR3 protein. Of around 490,000 distinct CDR3 sequences listed, approximately 5% are singletons. The sequenced material came from blood, either unsorted or a sorted T cell fraction (not recorded which). Every receptor here comes from a male donor with ankylosing spondylitis.

The chain recombines TRBV28 with TRBJ2-3, with 8 bases that match TRBD2. This CDR3 contains 18 residues. The germline CDR1 and CDR2 sequences are MDHEN and SYDVKM. V lost 5 bases, J lost 3 bases, and 16 bases stayed unmatched. The CDR3 region is CASSPLLAAHYGTDTQYF. The CDR3 nucleotides are TGTGCCAGCAGTCCTTTACTAGCGGCGCACTATGGGACAGATACGCAGTATTTT.

This clonotype was seen many times. The chain uses TRBV24-1 and TRBJ1-1, with D unresolved. The germline V and J ends were trimmed by 5 bases and 5 bases, with 11 bases remaining between them. This CDR3 contains 13 residues. CDR1 is KGHDR and CDR2 is SFDVKD in the germline V gene. The CDR3 region is CATSGGLGTEAFF. The CDR3 DNA reads TGTGCCACCAGTGGAGGGTTAGGAACTGAAGCTTTCTTT.

This clonotype appeared many times. This chain's CDR3 is CSASRQTGNTIYF. As DNA, the CDR3 is TGCAGTGCTAGCAGGCAGACTGGAAACACCATATATTTT. The chain joins TRBV20-1 to TRBJ1-3; D is undetermined. The germline V and J ends were trimmed by 3 bases and 2 bases, with 8 bases remaining between them. Germline V gene sequence: CDR1 DFQATT, CDR2 SNEGSKA (reference sequence). The CDR3 is made up of 13 amino acids.

This clonotype was seen more than once but under ten times. The chain uses TRBV9 and TRBJ2-1, with D uncertain. CDR1 is SGDLS, CDR2 YYNGEE, per germline. The CDR3 runs to 14 residues. Trimming pared 2 bases from V and 4 bases from J, leaving 10 bases between. The CDR3 region has the DNA TGTGCCAGCAGCGTTCAAGGATTTTACAATGAGCAGTTCTTC. Residues: CASSVQGFYNEQFF.

This clonotype was seen ten or more times. The rearrangement links TRBV10-3 to TRBJ2-3, with a possible D match to TRBD2 (5 bases). With 3 bases removed from V and 4 bases from J, the gap between germline ends came to 14 bases. Germline CDR1 reads ENHRY; CDR2 reads SYGVKD. The CDR3 is made up of 15 amino acids. The CDR3 here is CAISDLGLSSDTQYF. As DNA, the CDR3 is TGTGCCATCAGTGATCTCGGACTTTCCTCAGATACGCAGTATTTT.

In its sample, this clonotype was seen many times. CDR3 nucleotide sequence: TGTGCCAGCAGCCACGGACAGGGCCGGTACGAGCAGTACTTC. It yields the protein CASSHGQGRYEQYF. The rearrangement joins TRBV3-1 to TRBJ2-7, with 8 positions matching TRBD1. Trimming cost V 3 bases and J 4 bases; bases outside gene matches: 5. This CDR3 spans 14 amino acids. Germline loops: CDR1 LGHDT, CDR2 YNNKEL (reference sequence).

This clonotype was seen ten or more times. This chain connects TRBV7-9 to TRBJ2-1; 9 bases fit TRBD2. The CDR3 has 16 residues. V was pared by 5 bases and J by 4 bases, with 9 bases of the junction left unmatched. CDR1 is SEHNR and CDR2 is FQNEAQ in the germline V gene (reference sequence). In DNA, the CDR3 is TGTGCCAGCAGCCCCAGAGCGGGAGGAGAATACAATGAGCAGTTCTTC. It specifies CASSPRAGGEYNEQFF.

This clonotype was recorded at least ten times. CDR3 protein: CASGGDSSYEQYF. CDR3 nucleotides: TGTGCCAGCGGGGGAGACAGCTCCTACGAGCAGTACTTC. The rearrangement uses TRBV6-1 and TRBJ2-7, with D tentatively TRBD1 or TRBD2 (5 bases each). V dropped 8 bases and J dropped 0 bases, with 11 bases sitting between them. CDR1 is MNHNS, CDR2 SASEGT, per germline. The CDR3 has 13 amino acids.

This clonotype was counted many times. The J gene is TRBJ2-7, the V gene TRBV20-1; possible D gene TRBD1, 6 bases. This CDR3 has 12 residues. V gave up 3 bases and J gave up 5 bases, with 11 bases separating them. CDR1 and CDR2 (germline): DFQATT, SNEGSKA (reference sequence). The DNA for the CDR3 is TGCAGTGCTAGGGTCAGGGGACACGAGCAGTACTTC. The encoded protein is CSARVRGHEQYF.

The chain is built from TRBV2 and TRBJ2-1; unclear D gene. This CDR3 region has 13 residues. Germline values: CDR1 SNHLY, CDR2 FYNNEI. V lost 7 bases and J lost 1, with 8 bases in between. The CDR3 DNA follows: TGTGCCAGCAACGACTTTTCCTACAATGAGCAGTTCTTC. It translates to CASNDFSYNEQFF. The full variable domain, its missing parts supplied by reference TRBV2 and TRBJ2-1, is EPEVTQTPSHQVTQMGQEVILRCVPISNHLYFYWYRQILGQKVEFLVSFYNNEISEKSEIFDDQFSVERPDGSNFTLKIRSTKLEDSAMYFCASNDFSYNEQFFGPGTRLTVL.

This clonotype occurred many times. The chain combines TRBV10-3 with TRBJ1-1, with 9 bases aligning to TRBD1. This CDR3 has 14 amino acids. V was pared by 6 bases and J by 1 base, with 3 bases of the junction left unmatched. Germline V gene data show CDR1 as ENHRY and CDR2 as SYGVKD. The CDR3 DNA is TGTGCCATCAGGGTACAGGGGGCGAACACTGAAGCTTTCTTT. Translated: CAIRVQGANTEAFF.

In its sample, this clonotype was seen a few times. V is TRBV20-1 and J is TRBJ2-3; perhaps TRBD1 as D (7 bases). This CDR3 comprises 15 residues. Germline lookup yields CDR1 DFQATT and CDR2 SNEGSKA (reference sequence). V was shortened by 6 bases and J by 1 base, with 17 bases between the two germline ends. The CDR3 spells CSAEGRQGGTDTQYF. As DNA, the CDR3 is TGCAGTGCGGAGGGTCGACAGGGCGGCACAGATACGCAGTATTTT.

In DNA form, the CDR3 reads TGTGCCAGCAGAGGACAGGGGGTCACTGAAGCTTTCTTT. The encoded protein is CASRGQGVTEAFF. The J gene is TRBJ1-1, the V gene TRBV28; TRBD1 agrees at 10 bases. Germline V gene data show CDR1 as MDHEN and CDR2 as SYDVKM. CDR3 length equals 13 residues. The V and J ends lost 6 bases and 4 bases, in that order; junction bases with no gene match: 2.